This T cell receptor (beta chain) was identified in a study of beta chain features in type 1 diabetes. This clone was seen a handful of times. Its antigen is not known. Every isolated RNA sample was fully reverse transcribed, so sequencing captured expressed TCRB transcripts. Clones were sequenced by immunoSEQ multiplex PCR, and TCRdb holds only the in-frame ones, with some missing. The sample contains under 850,000 clones, roughly an eighth of which appear only once. The germline V gene encodes CDR1 SQVTM and CDR2 ANQGSEA. The CDR3 loop spans 13 amino acids. Between the trimmed V and J ends, which lost 6 bases and 4 bases, there was a span of 15 bases. Study conclusions and caveats: Moderate but significant shortening of TCRB CDR3s was recorded in all four CD4+ subsets from Type 1 diabetes patients.

The sample was naive CD4+ T cells from blood. This TCR was recovered from a man in his late teens or twenties with type 1 diabetes. V and J are TRBV29-1 and TRBJ1-2; D remains unclear. The CDR3 bases are TGCAGCGTCGCAGGCCTGACCCCCTATGGCTACACCTTC. It encodes CSVAGLTPYGYTF.